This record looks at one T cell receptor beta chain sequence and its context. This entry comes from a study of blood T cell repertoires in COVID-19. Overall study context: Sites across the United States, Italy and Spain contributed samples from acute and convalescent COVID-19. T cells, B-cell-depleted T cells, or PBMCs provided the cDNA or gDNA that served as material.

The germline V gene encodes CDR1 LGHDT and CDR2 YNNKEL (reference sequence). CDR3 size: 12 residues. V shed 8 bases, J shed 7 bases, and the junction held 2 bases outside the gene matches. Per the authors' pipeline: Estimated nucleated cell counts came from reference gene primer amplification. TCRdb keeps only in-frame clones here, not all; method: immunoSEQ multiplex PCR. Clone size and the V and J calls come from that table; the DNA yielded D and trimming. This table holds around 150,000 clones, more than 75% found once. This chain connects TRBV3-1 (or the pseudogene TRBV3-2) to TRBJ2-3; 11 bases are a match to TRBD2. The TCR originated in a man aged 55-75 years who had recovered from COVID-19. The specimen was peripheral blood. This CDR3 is CASGTSGNTQYF. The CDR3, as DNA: TGTGCCAGCGGGACTAGCGGAAATACGCAGTATTTT.